This T cell receptor beta chain was recorded in a study of cytomegalovirus exposure and HLA in healthy donors (TCRdb year 2017). About the investigation overall: The 650 to 750 repertoires of the first cohort and the approximately 130 validation repertoires were produced on the same platform, according to a later analysis. The study aimed to test whether signatures of past pathogen exposure could be identified by cataloging public T cell receptors. To predict cytomegalovirus infection status, the study brought together high-throughput TCR immunosequencing, statistical association of individual TCRs with disease status, and machine learning. In addition to the first cohort of 666 subjects, a separate validation cohort of 120 different subjects was used.

Receptor amplification or capture employed the immunoSEQ multiplex PCR assay. The study's processing was this. A statistical classification framework was built to diagnose cytomegalovirus status from the catalog of TCR beta chain sequences. TCRdb stores this immuneACCESS table with in-frame sequences only. Part of the clones is absent; in the studies checked, under half of the shortfall reflects unresolved V genes, and no reason is known for the rest. V, J and clone size are taken as reported in that table, and D and trimming were inferred from the DNA itself. Here the sample has some 220,000 clones; around 90% occur a single time. The ten largest make up around 1% of the sample. Concerning this clone itself: What this receptor recognizes is not known. The input lacks base qualities; no much larger clone sits a single base away.

Donors formed part of the validation cohort, which comprised over a hundred subjects and was distinct from the first cohort of over 500 subjects. Here V drops 4 bases and J drops 11 bases, and the junction holds 10 bases not matched to any gene. The germline V gene provides CDR1 SGHRS and CDR2 YFSETQ. The CDR3 contains 14 residues, cysteine and phenylalanine counted. Left in the record is the CDR3 DNA by itself, 42 bases read in frame from the first base. Results and caveats for the whole study, not just this receptor: The classifier was reported to diagnose cytomegalovirus status with high specificity and sensitivity in both the original cohort and the validation cohort. Subsequent analysis determined that TCRs grouped into clusters in the first cohort also showed a tendency toward co-occurrence across the roughly 130 validation repertoires, and 94% of cluster scores exceeded 0. Most TCR sequences were observed very rarely across donors, whereas some public TCRs were present in many individuals. A few of the identified cytomegalovirus-associated TCR beta chains were confirmed in vitro to be specific for cytomegalovirus antigens. The study listed 150 to 200 TCR beta chains as associated with cytomegalovirus. According to the authors, the approach could potentially be generalized to other disease states and immunological phenotypes. The validation cohort had no HLA typing available for a later analysis, so co-occurrence within that cohort was assessed over all 110 or so repertoires.

The chain is made from TRBV5-1 and TRBJ2-7; TRBD2 aligns with 12 central bases. The clonotype comes from a young woman in good health and CMV-seronegative. The source material was PBMCs. The CDR3 is CASSAALAGGTEYF. The DNA reads as follows: TGCGCCAGCAGCGCAGCGCTAGCGGGAGGGACGGAGTACTTC.